These 16 T cell receptor beta chains share one sample of origin, sequenced in a study of vaccination and CD4 T cells after COVID-19. These receptors have no known antigen. Treatment in this sample: approximately 9-day PBMC culture with coronavirus spike peptide pools or control peptides (ViraFEST assay). The study sequenced cultured CD4+ T cell DNA using the Oncomine TCR Beta short-read assay. MiXCR, applied by TCRdb to the PCR reads, yields one record per CDR3 protein. The sample holds 15,000 to 20,000 distinct CDR3 sequences, over 55% seen once. Material: CD4+ T cells from blood, cultured in vitro. These receptors came from a human donor who had recovered from COVID-19.

The chain links TRBV19 to TRBJ2-7; 9 bases are a match to TRBD1. The germline V gene has CDR1 LNHDA and CDR2 SQIVND (reference sequence). The ends lost 6 bases at V and 2 bases at J; junction bases unmatched: 5. The CDR3 is 14 amino acids. CDR3 in amino acids: CASSRDRDTYEQYF. Written as DNA, the CDR3 is TGTGCCAGTAGCCGGGACAGGGATACCTACGAGCAGTACTTC.

V is TRBV7-9 and J is TRBJ1-5; a weak D match, TRBD1 (6 bases). Deletions cut 4 bases from V and 2 bases from J, with 15 bases between. The germline CDR1 and CDR2 sequences are SEHNR and FQNEAQ (reference sequence). The CDR3 totals 16 residues. The CDR3 sequence: CASSSDQGRGNQPQHF. The CDR3 DNA reads TGTGCCAGCAGCTCAGACCAGGGGAGAGGCAATCAGCCCCAGCATTTT.

By share, this clonotype counts as large. This chain joins TRBV6-1 and TRBJ1-1; weak D call: TRBD1 (5 bases). The CDR3 is 15 amino acids. With 9 bases removed from V and 6 bases from J, the gap between germline ends came to 23 bases. Germline V gene lookup returns CDR1 MNHNS and CDR2 SASEGT. The CDR3 DNA sequence: TGTGCCAGTAAAAACTTCGCCCAGGGATTGTCTGAAGCTTTCTTT. Encoded protein: CASKNFAQGLSEAFF.

The CDR3 DNA sequence: TGTGCCAGCAGTGTTACAGGGGGCAGGCACACTGAAGCTTTCTTT. It translates to CASSVTGGRHTEAFF. The rearrangement links TRBV6-1 to TRBJ1-1, with 9 bases that match TRBD1. The CDR3 spans 15 residues. The germline CDR1 and CDR2 sequences are MNHNS and SASEGT. Trimming took 4 bases from V and 3 from J; bases not matched to a gene: 6.

V and J are TRBV2 and TRBJ2-5, with TRBD2 matching 10 bases. CDR1 and CDR2 (germline): SNHLY, FYNNEI. The V gene end was trimmed by 4 bases and the J gene end by 3 bases; junction bases not matched to a gene: 5. CDR3 length: 15 residues. CDR3 in amino acids: CASSGTSGRKETQYF. CDR3 nucleotides: TGTGCCAGCAGTGGGACTAGCGGAAGAAAAGAGACCCAGTACTTC.

This chain uses TRBV18 with TRBJ1-5; 8 bases match TRBD1. In germline, CDR1 is KGHSH, CDR2 LQKENI. The CDR3 loop spans 16 amino acids. The V segment lost 6 bases and the J segment 0 bases; nucleotides outside the gene matches: 7. The CDR3 reads CASSDRQGFSNQPQHF. The CDR3, as DNA: TGTGCCAGCTCGGACCGACAGGGGTTTAGCAATCAGCCCCAGCATTTT.

The chain uses TRBV7-7 and TRBJ2-2; a possible D gene is TRBD2 (5 bases). This CDR3 has 15 amino acids. Germline V gene data show CDR1 as SSHAT and CDR2 as FNYEAQ (reference sequence). The germline V and J ends were trimmed by 5 bases and 6 bases, with 16 bases remaining between them. For the CDR3, the DNA is TGTGCCAGCAGCCCCTCGGTCGGGGTTCCCGGGGAGCTGTTTTTT. Translating it yields CASSPSVGVPGELFF.

The chain links TRBV6-1 to TRBJ1-1; 9 nucleotides match TRBD1. In germline, CDR1 is MNHNS, CDR2 SASEGT. CDR3 size: 16 residues. Germline trimming cut 6 bases from V and 5 bases from J; bases unmatched to any gene: 13. The CDR3 sequence: CASSPPLGTGRTEAFF. CDR3 nucleotide sequence: TGTGCCAGCAGCCCGCCCCTCGGGACAGGGAGGACTGAAGCTTTCTTT.

The genes are TRBV10-3 and TRBJ1-2, with D uncertain. CDR3 length: 13 amino acids. The V and J ends lost 5 bases and 8 bases respectively, with 15 bases between them. The germline V gene has CDR1 ENHRY and CDR2 SYGVKD. In DNA, the CDR3 is TGTGCCATCAGTCAATCCCCTGCCACCGGCTACACCTTC. Encoded protein: CAISQSPATGYTF.

J is TRBJ1-6 and V is TRBV19; TRBD1 agrees at 9 bases. The V gene end was trimmed by 5 bases and the J gene end by 7 bases; junction bases not matched to a gene: 9. The CDR3 runs to 16 residues. Germline CDR1 reads LNHDA; CDR2 reads SQIVND (reference sequence). CDR3 in amino acids: CASSASDRGTNSPLHF. In nucleotides, the CDR3 is TGTGCCAGTAGTGCCTCGGACAGGGGAACGAATTCACCCCTCCACTTT.

This rearrangement joins TRBV19 to TRBJ2-7; no clear D gene. Germline V CDR1 and CDR2: LNHDA, SQIVND (reference sequence). CDR3 length: 14 amino acids. V lost 7 bases, J lost 0 bases, and 13 bases lay in between. The CDR3 DNA reads as TGTGCCAGTACGGCTAGTTGGACCTCCTACGAGCAGTACTTC. It translates to CASTASWTSYEQYF. Based on the CDR3 plus reference TRBV19 and TRBJ2-7, the full variable domain is DGGITQSPKYLFRKEGQNVTLSCEQNLNHDAMYWYRQDPGQGLRLIYYSQIVNDFQKGDIAEGYSVSREKKESFPLTVTSAQKNPTAFYLCASTASWTSYEQYFGPGTRLTVT.

This clonotype appeared a few times. The gene calls are TRBV27 and TRBJ1-2, with D maybe TRBD1 (5 bases). CDR1 and CDR2 (germline): MNHEY, SMNVEV (reference sequence). This CDR3 has 13 amino acids. V lost 6 bases, J lost 8 bases, and 16 bases lay in between. In nucleotides, the CDR3 is TGTGCCAGCAGCCCAGACCCAGGGAGAGGCTACACCTTC. Its protein product is CASSPDPGRGYTF.

This chain joins TRBV6-1 and TRBJ1-2; D is ambiguous. The CDR3 consists of 14 residues. Germline-derived CDR1 and CDR2 are MNHNS and SASEGT. V dropped 5 bases and J dropped 4 bases, with 14 bases sitting between them. CDR3 loop: CASSPHRGSYGYTF. The CDR3 region has the DNA TGTGCCAGCAGTCCTCATCGGGGTTCCTATGGCTACACCTTC.

Written as DNA, the CDR3 is TGTGCCAGCAGCCCGAACAGCGGGGACAGTTACTACGAGCAGTACTTC. As protein: CASSPNSGDSYYEQYF. The chain couples TRBV21-1 to TRBJ2-7; TRBD1 is taken as the D call from the table, unchecked against the DNA. TRBV21-1 is designated a pseudogene. The CDR3 contains 16 residues.

The V and J genes are TRBV12-3 or TRBV12-4 and TRBJ1-2; 7 positions agree with TRBD1. CDR3 length: 13 residues. With V trimmed by 6 bases and J by 2 bases, 3 bases remained unmatched. Here the CDR3 reads CASSPQGNYGYTF. CDR3 in DNA: TGTGCCAGCAGCCCACAGGGGAACTATGGCTACACCTTC.

The chain has TRBV2 and TRBJ1-6, with D possibly being TRBD1 (6 bases). Trimming took 2 bases from V and 14 from J, leaving 16 bases between them. Germline CDR1 and CDR2: SNHLY and FYNNEI. The CDR3 totals 14 residues. CDR3 sequence (DNA): TGTGCCAGCAGTGAAAGAGGGGGACTGGCGACCCTCCACTTT. Protein sequence: CASSERGGLATLHF. The entire variable domain, with the rest obtained from reference TRBV2 and TRBJ1-6, is as follows: EPEVTQTPSHQVTQMGQEVILRCVPISNHLYFYWYRQILGQKVEFLVSFYNNEISEKSEIFDDQFSVERPDGSNFTLKIRSTKLEDSAMYFCASSERGGLATLHFGNGTRLTVT.